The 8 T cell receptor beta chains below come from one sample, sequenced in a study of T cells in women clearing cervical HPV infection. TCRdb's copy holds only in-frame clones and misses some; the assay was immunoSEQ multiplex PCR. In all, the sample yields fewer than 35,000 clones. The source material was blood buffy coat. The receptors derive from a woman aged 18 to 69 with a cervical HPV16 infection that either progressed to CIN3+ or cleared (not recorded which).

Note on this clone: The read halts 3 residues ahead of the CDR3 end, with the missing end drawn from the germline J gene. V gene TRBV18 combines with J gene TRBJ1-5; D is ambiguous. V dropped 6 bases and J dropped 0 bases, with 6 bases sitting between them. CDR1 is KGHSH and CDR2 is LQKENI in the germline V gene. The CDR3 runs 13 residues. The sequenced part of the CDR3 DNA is TGTGCCAGCTCCTATCGTAGCAATCAGCCC. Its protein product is CASSYRSNQP. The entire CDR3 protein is CASSYRSNQPQHF.

This chain's CDR3 is CASGQSAGANVLTF. Partial CDR3 DNA: TGTGCCAGCGGACAATCTGCGGGGGCCAACGTC. The V and J genes are TRBV2 and TRBJ2-6; TRBD1 is a possible D gene (5 bases). From the germline J gene comes the end of the CDR3, since the read stops 3 residues before it. V shed 8 bases and J shed 4 bases, with 12 bases lying between them. There are 14 residues in the CDR3. The germline V gene encodes CDR1 SNHLY and CDR2 FYNNEI. Full variable domain (missing parts from reference TRBV2 and TRBJ2-6): EPEVTQTPSHQVTQMGQEVILRCVPISNHLYFYWYRQILGQKVEFLVSFYNNEISEKSEIFDDQFSVERPDGSNFTLKIRSTKLEDSAMYFCASGQSAGANVLTFGAGSRLTVL.

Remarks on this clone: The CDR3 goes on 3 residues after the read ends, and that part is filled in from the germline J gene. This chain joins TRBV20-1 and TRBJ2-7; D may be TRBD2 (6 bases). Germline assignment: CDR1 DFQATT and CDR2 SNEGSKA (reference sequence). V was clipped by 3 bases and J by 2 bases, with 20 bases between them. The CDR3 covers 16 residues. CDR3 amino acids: CSARRTGGILPYEQYF. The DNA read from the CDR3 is TGCAGTGCTAGGAGGACTGGGGGGATCCTCCCCTACGAG.

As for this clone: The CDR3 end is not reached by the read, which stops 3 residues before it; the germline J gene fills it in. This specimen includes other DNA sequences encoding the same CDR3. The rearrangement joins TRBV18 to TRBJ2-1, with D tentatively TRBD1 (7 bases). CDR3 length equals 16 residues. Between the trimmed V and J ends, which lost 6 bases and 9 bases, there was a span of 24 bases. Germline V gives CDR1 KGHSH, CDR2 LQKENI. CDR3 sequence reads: CASSPPGRGLGGEQFF. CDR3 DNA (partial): TGTGCCAGCTCCCCCCCGGGAAGGGGGCTCGGGGGTGAG.

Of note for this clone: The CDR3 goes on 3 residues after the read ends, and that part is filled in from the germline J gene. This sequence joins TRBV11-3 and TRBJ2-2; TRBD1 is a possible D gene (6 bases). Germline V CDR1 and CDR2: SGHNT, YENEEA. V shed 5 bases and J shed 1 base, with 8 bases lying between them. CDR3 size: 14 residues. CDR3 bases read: TGTGCCAGCAGCATCAGGGGGAACACCGGGGAG. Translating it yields CASSIRGNTGE. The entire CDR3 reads CASSIRGNTGELFF.

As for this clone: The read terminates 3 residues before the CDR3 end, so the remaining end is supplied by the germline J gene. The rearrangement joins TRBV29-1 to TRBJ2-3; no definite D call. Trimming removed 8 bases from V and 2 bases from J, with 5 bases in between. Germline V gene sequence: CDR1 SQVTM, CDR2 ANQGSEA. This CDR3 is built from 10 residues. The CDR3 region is CSTDTDTQYF. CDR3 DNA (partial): TGCAGCACAGACACAGATACG.

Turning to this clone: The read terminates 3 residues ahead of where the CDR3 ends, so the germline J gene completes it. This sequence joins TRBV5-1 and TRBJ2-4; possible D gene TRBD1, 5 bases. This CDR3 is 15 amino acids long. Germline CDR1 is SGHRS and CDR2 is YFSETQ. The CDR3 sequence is CASSLGTISIYGQYF. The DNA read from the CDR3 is TGCGCCAGCAGCTTGGGGACAATCTCAATTTATGGT.

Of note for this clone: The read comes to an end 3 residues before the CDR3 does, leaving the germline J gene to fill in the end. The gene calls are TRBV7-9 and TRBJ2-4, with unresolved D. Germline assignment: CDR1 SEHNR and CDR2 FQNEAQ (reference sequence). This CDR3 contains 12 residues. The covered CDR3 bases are TGTGCCAGCAGCTTAGAGATCTATGGT. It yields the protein CASSLEIYG. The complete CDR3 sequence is CASSLEIYGQYF.